Sequencing of this T cell receptor (beta chain) was carried out in a study of shared clonotypes between healthy human individuals (TCRdb year 2020). Concerning the study at large: The cohort included three men and a couple of women between 18 and 49 years of age. Different laboratories and diverse techniques were used to prepare libraries and sequence TCR repertoires, to increase sequencing depth and limit assay-specific biases. Leukapheresis yielded between about 0.9 and 10 billion PBMCs per donor. For each donor, three plates each were used for CD4 naive and CD4 memory, two plates were used for CD8 naive, and one plate was used for CD8 memory. The study deeply sequenced blood TCR repertoires of 5 or 6 healthy adults to estimate repertoire size and the extent of clonotype sharing between individuals. The investigation overall reported the following: The small number of donors limited the genetic and exposure-history diversity represented. Incomplete sequencing was indicated by rarefaction of sorted-subset datasets, despite the large sequencing depth. Clonotypes shared by all four sorted-subset donors showed higher generation probabilities than non-shared clonotypes. Sharing across a few donors was observed for approximately 4.6% of naive CD4, about 3.2% of naive CD8, 2% to 2.5% of memory CD4, and approximately 0.41% of memory CD8 clonotypes. Pairwise subsampling indicated that sequencing depth was expected to affect the degree of clonotype sharing among donors. Only blood was sampled, and tissue TCR repertoires likely differ from those in blood. Naive subsets generally had larger estimated clonotype richness than memory subsets.

A word on this clone: No antigen is known for it. Base qualities are not provided; no much larger clone lies one nucleotide away.

Using the deep immunoSEQ assay, TCR CDR3 regions were amplified from genomic DNA by multiplex PCR. For each cell subset, the extracted genomic DNA was distributed evenly across all wells of several immunoSEQ 96-well plates, and each plate served as one replicate. For sorted subsets, about 200 ng genomic DNA, equal to 25,000 to 35,000 T cell genomes, was loaded into each replicate PCR. The purified libraries were quantified using a Qubit 3.0 fluorometer, sized with a Bioanalyzer 2100, and then quantified again using the KAPA Library Quantification kit. Every immunoSEQ 96-well plate was sequenced on a separate single-read 150-cycle Illumina NextSeq 550 flow cell. As for the authors' bioinformatics: Because only junctional sequences without quality scores were contained in the immunoSEQ output, filtering matching that applied to full-length reads could not be performed. Sequences were annotated with PyIR, a Python wrapper for IgBLAST v1.9, using IMGT germline references to assign V/J genes and CDR3. Reads were filtered out if the reads had weak V/J assignments (E-value above 1e-6), no CDR3, stop codons, out-of-frame junctions, or ambiguous translated residues. A V3J clonotype was defined by an identical inferred V gene, J gene, and CDR3 amino acid sequence. Percentage overlap between repertoires was calculated by dividing the number of shared unique clonotypes by the size of the smaller repertoire. Repertoire richness was assessed with RTK rarefaction, the Chao1 estimator, and Recon v2.1 estimates of unobserved clonotypes. OLGA was used to compute generation probabilities for all TCRbeta clonotypes that the gDNA method yielded from a handful of donors. Here the immuneACCESS table is served through TCRdb, limited to in-frame sequences with V and J called. Missing clones are a known gap in these copies; in checked studies unresolved V genes cover under half, and the rest lacks a known reason. That table furnishes V, J and clone size, whereas the DNA furnished D and trimming. The sample records roughly 380,000 clones, 96% of which are singletons. The ten largest clones take up about 0.32% of the sample.

Healthy HIV-negative adults with no recently reported acute infections or vaccinations were included as donors. All donors were Caucasian adults living in Nashville, Tennessee, USA. The CD8 memory samples were a combination of magnetically selected CD45RO+ cells and CCR7-negative CD45RA+ effector memory (TemRA) cells. Blood was obtained by leukapheresis, after which PBMCs were separated by Ficoll-Histopaque density gradient centrifugation and cryopreserved in liquid nitrogen vapor phase. Analytical flow cytometry was used to check the purity and quantity of every magnetically sorted T cell population. Genomic DNA was isolated from every sorted fraction and measured by UV absorbance on a Nanodrop 2000c. The germline V gene gives CDR1 as MDHEN and CDR2 as SYDVKM. The CDR3 sequence holds 14 residues, the cysteine and phenylalanine included. Just CDR3 DNA is preserved here, 42 bases in frame from base 1. Trimming removed 5 bases from V and 3 bases from J, leaving 11 bases between the germline ends.

This chain is built from TRBV28 and TRBJ2-1; the D gene assignment is ambiguous. Sequencing was done on a sample of memory CD8+ T cells sorted from blood. The cell subset or site label for this specimen denotes: CD45RO+ cells pooled with CCR7-negative TemRA cells. The clonotype was recovered from a man aged 30 to 45 in good health. The sequenced DNA: TGTGCCAGCAGTCAGAGGCTCCTCTACAATGAGCAGTTCTTC. Its amino acids are CASSQRLLYNEQFF.